Shown below are 19 T cell receptor beta chains from a single sample sequenced in a study of response to subunit inactivated influenza vaccine. TCRdb reprocessed the RT-PCR reads with MiXCR, giving one entry per CDR3 protein. Of some 480,000 distinct CDR3 sequences listed, around 9.9% are singletons. The sample in question was PBMCs from blood, obtained 35 to 45 days after vaccination. The receptors shown here come from a man aged 50-59 years who received an inactivated influenza vaccine.

The rearrangement links TRBV4-2 to TRBJ2-1; tentatively, D is TRBD2 (5 bases). Trimming left V 0 bases short and J 7 bases short, with 19 bases between. Germline-derived CDR1 and CDR2 are LGHNA and YNFKEQ. The CDR3 has 17 amino acids. CDR3 residues: CASSQENASPGSNEQFF. The CDR3 DNA sequence: TGTGCCAGCAGCCAAGAGAACGCTAGCCCCGGTAGTAATGAGCAGTTCTTC.

This clonotype has a handful of counts. V gene TRBV11-2 combines with J gene TRBJ2-3, with D possibly TRBD2 on 6 matching bases. The germline CDR1 and CDR2 sequences are SGHAT and FQNNGV. The CDR3 has 16 amino acids. Between the trimmed V and J ends, which lost 2 bases and 2 bases, there was a span of 14 bases. CDR3 DNA sequence: TGTGCCAGCAGCTTATCCTCGGGGGACCTCACAGATACGCAGTATTTT. Encoded protein: CASSLSSGDLTDTQYF.

In this sample, this clonotype turned up a few times. The gene calls are TRBV29-1 and TRBJ2-3; 11 bases line up with TRBD1. This CDR3 contains 14 residues. V was pared by 6 bases and J by 2 bases, with 4 bases of the junction left unmatched. Germline loops: CDR1 SQVTM, CDR2 ANQGSEA. Here the CDR3 reads CSVLDRGPTDTQYF. The DNA of the CDR3 is TGCAGCGTCCTGGACAGGGGGCCCACAGATACGCAGTATTTT.

The chain links TRBV7-2 to TRBJ2-5; D remains unclear. The ends were cut back, 1 base at V and 4 bases at J, with 19 bases in the middle. The CDR3 is made up of 17 amino acids. Germline V gene data show CDR1 as SGHTA and CDR2 as FQGNSA. The CDR3 sequence: CASSLGPETRLRETQYF. In nucleotides, the CDR3 is TGTGCCAGCAGCTTAGGCCCGGAGACAAGGTTGCGAGAGACCCAGTACTTC.

This clonotype was seen more than once but under ten times. A read error may account for a junction end that differs from germline. The genes are TRBV7-9 and TRBJ2-3; D might be TRBD2 (5 bases). CDR1 SEHNR and CDR2 FQNEAQ come from the germline V gene (reference sequence). This CDR3 spans 13 amino acids. The CDR3 nucleotides are TGTGCCAGCAGGTTAGCCACCGGGAATTCGCAGTATTTT. This encodes CASRLATGNSQYF.

The chain recombines TRBV21-1 with TRBJ2-1; the table gives TRBD1 as D, unverified against the DNA. TRBV21-1 is deemed a pseudogene. The CDR3 contains 15 residues. This chain's CDR3 is CASSKVSGLDNEQFF. CDR3 DNA: TGTGCCAGCAGCAAAGTTTCGGGGCTGGACAATGAGCAGTTCTTC.

This chain links TRBV4-2 with TRBJ2-7, with TRBD2 identical over 12 bases. CDR1 is LGHNA, CDR2 YNFKEQ, per germline. V was clipped by 1 base and J by 2 bases; unmatched bases: 0. This CDR3 is 15 amino acids long. CDR3 protein: CASSQASGGAYEQYF. CDR3 in DNA: TGTGCCAGCAGCCAAGCTAGCGGGGGGGCCTACGAGCAGTACTTC.

The V call is TRBV10-3, the J call TRBJ2-3; 14 bases align to TRBD2. CDR1 and CDR2 (germline): ENHRY, SYGVKD. CDR3 size: 17 residues. J was trimmed by 6 bases and V by 6 bases; bases with no gene match: 11. As DNA, the CDR3 is TGTGCCATCAGCCCGGGACTAGCGGGAGCACGGGGGGATACGCAGTATTTT. Translation: CAISPGLAGARGDTQYF.

The chain links TRBV4-3 to TRBJ2-5; 12 bases line up with TRBD1. CDR1 LGHNA and CDR2 YSLEER come from the germline V gene. V lost 3 bases, J lost 4 bases, and 9 bases stayed unmatched. The CDR3 is 17 residues long. CDR3 loop: CASSQWDRGRERETQYF. The CDR3 DNA sequence: TGCGCCAGCAGCCAGTGGGACAGGGGGCGGGAAAGAGAGACCCAGTACTTC.

This clonotype was observed a few times. This sequence joins TRBV2 and TRBJ2-7, with D maybe TRBD2 (5 bases). Germline V lookup: CDR1 SNHLY, CDR2 FYNNEI. V lost 4 bases, J lost 2 bases, and 15 bases lay in between. The CDR3 extends over 15 amino acids. The CDR3 spells CASSAATGRAYEQYF. In DNA, the CDR3 is TGTGCCAGCAGTGCGGCGACTGGGAGAGCCTACGAGCAGTACTTC.

This clonotype has just a few counts. V usage is TRBV7-6 and J usage is TRBJ2-1, with a weak D call TRBD2 (5 bases). V was trimmed by 4 bases and J by 5 bases, leaving 12 bases between them. This CDR3 spans 14 amino acids. Per germline, CDR1 SGHVS and CDR2 FNYEAQ. The CDR3 DNA sequence: TGTGCCAGCAGCTATCCAGGACTGCACAATGAGCAGTTCTTC. The encoded protein is CASSYPGLHNEQFF.

This rearrangement joins TRBV6-1 to TRBJ2-1; 8 bases agree with TRBD2. Trimming removed 10 bases from V and 7 bases from J; junction bases left unmatched: 15. Germline V CDR1 and CDR2: MNHNS, SASEGT. This CDR3 region has 15 residues. This chain's CDR3 is CATQGQAGVSNEQFF. The CDR3 nucleotides read TGTGCCACTCAAGGACAAGCGGGAGTATCGAATGAGCAGTTCTTC.

This clonotype was seen at least ten times. The rearrangement uses TRBV5-1 and TRBJ2-5, with D maybe TRBD1 (7 bases). Trimming stripped 2 bases from V and 0 bases from J, with 20 bases between. This CDR3 contains 18 residues. Germline V gives CDR1 SGHRS, CDR2 YFSETQ. The CDR3 is CASSFAYGGGEYQETQYF. CDR3 nucleotide sequence: TGCGCCAGCAGCTTTGCATACGGAGGGGGCGAGTACCAAGAGACCCAGTACTTC.

The rearrangement links TRBV4-3 to TRBJ2-1; 10 nucleotides line up with TRBD2. V dropped 4 bases and J dropped 7; count of bases not matched to a gene: 10. There are 16 residues in the CDR3. Germline lookup yields CDR1 LGHNA and CDR2 YSLEER. Written as DNA, the CDR3 is TGCGCCAGCAGCCGGCAAGCGGGGGGGCCGGTGAATGAGCAGTTCTTC. Translation gives CASSRQAGGPVNEQFF.

Concerning this clonotype itself: This may be a read error, as it is one base from a much larger clone. DNA of the CDR3: TGTGCCAGCACCAATTCAGGGGAGGAGACCCAGCACTTC. Encoded protein: CASTNSGEETQHF. J is TRBJ2-5 and V is TRBV12-3 or TRBV12-4; D tentatively reads TRBD1 or TRBD2 (6 bases each). This CDR3 is built from 13 residues.

This sequence joins TRBV4-1 and TRBJ2-3, with TRBD1 identical over 8 bases. The length of the CDR3 is 14 residues. Germline-derived CDR1 and CDR2 are MGHRA and YSYEKL. The trim removed 6 bases at V and 6 bases at J, leaving 8 bases unmatched. CDR3 nucleotides: TGCGCCAGCAGACGGGAAGGGACAGGCGATACGCAGTATTTT. Translating gives CASRREGTGDTQYF.

Ten or more counts support this clonotype. This chain uses TRBV4-1 with TRBJ2-7; possible D gene TRBD2, 6 bases. This CDR3 contains 17 residues. Trimming cost V 3 bases and J 0 bases, with 18 bases left between them. Per the germline V gene, CDR1 is MGHRA and CDR2 is YSYEKL. This CDR3 reads CASSHPRGTLASYEQYF. DNA for the CDR3: TGCGCCAGCAGCCATCCTCGCGGGACTCTAGCCTCCTACGAGCAGTACTTC.

This clonotype has more than one count but fewer than ten. This chain links TRBV6-1 with TRBJ2-5; 12 bases align to TRBD2. Germline-derived CDR1 and CDR2 are MNHNS and SASEGT. Trimming took 8 bases from V and 5 from J; bases not matched to a gene: 9. The CDR3 has 15 residues. CDR3 in amino acids: CASHSGLAGLETQYF. The CDR3 region has the DNA TGTGCCAGCCACTCAGGACTAGCGGGGCTGGAGACCCAGTACTTC.

This clonotype was recorded at least ten times. The chain has TRBV6-6 and TRBJ2-3; TRBD2 is a possible D gene (5 bases). Deletions cut 10 bases from V and 1 base from J, with 9 bases between. The CDR3 loop spans 12 amino acids. Germline V CDR1 and CDR2: MNHNY, SVGAGI (reference sequence). CDR3 sequence (DNA): TGTGCCACGGGGAGAGGCACAGATACGCAGTATTTT. Its translation is CATGRGTDTQYF.